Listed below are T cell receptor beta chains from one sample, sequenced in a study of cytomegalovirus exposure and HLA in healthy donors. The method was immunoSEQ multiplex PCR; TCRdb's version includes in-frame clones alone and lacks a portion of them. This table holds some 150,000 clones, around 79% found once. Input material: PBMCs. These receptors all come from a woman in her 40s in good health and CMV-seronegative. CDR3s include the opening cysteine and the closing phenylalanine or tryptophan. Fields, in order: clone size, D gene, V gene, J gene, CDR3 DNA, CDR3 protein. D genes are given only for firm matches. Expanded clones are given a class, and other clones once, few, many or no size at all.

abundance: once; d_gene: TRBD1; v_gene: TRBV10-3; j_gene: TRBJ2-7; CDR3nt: TGTGCCATCAGTGAGTCCACAGGGGCCACCGACGAGCAGTACTTC; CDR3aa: CAISESTGATDEQYF
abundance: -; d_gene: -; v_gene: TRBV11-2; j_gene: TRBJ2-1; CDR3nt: TGTGCCAGCAGCGGCAGGGTGAATGAGCAGTTCTTC; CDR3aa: CASSGRVNEQFF
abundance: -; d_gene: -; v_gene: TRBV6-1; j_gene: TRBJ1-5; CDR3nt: TGTGCCAGCAGTGATAACGGTAGCAATCAGCCCCAGCATTTT; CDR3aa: CASSDNGSNQPQHF
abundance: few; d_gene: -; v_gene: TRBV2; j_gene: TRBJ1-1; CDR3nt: TGTGCCAGCAGGAAGGACAGCATGAACACTGAAGCTTTCTTT; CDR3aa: CASRKDSMNTEAFF
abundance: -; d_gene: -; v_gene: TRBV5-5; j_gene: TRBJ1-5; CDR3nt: TGTGCCAGCTCCGGAGGGAACAATCAGCCCCAGCATTTT; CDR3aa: CASSGGNNQPQHF
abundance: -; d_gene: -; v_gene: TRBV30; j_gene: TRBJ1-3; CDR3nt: TGTGCCTGGAGTGTACTCTTAAAAGCCAAGGCGGGTACCATATATTTT; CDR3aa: CAWSVLLKAKAGTIYF
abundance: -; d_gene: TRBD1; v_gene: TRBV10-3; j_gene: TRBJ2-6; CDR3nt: TGTGCCATCAGTGGGGACAGGGTAAGCTCTGGGGCCAACGTCCTGACTTTC; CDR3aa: CAISGDRVSSGANVLTF
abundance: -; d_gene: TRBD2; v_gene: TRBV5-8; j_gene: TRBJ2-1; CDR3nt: TGTGCCAGCAGCCGCTCAGTGCGGGGGGGTGGATATGAGCAGTTCTTC; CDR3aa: CASSRSVRGGGYEQFF
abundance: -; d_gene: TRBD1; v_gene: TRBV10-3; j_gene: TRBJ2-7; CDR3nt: TGTGCCACCTCCCCCGGGACAGGGGGCACTAACGAGCAGTACTTC; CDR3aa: CATSPGTGGTNEQYF
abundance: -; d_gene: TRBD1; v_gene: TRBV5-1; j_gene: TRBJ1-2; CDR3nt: TGCGCCAGCAGCTCCAACGGAGGACAGGGTTATGGCTACACCTTC; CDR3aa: CASSSNGGQGYGYTF
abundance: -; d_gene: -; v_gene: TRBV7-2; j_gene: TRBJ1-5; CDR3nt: TGTGCCAGCAGCCCCGATAGTAGCAATCAGCCCCAGCATTTT; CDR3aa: CASSPDSSNQPQHF
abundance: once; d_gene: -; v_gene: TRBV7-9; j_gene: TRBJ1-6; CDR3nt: TGTGCCAGCTCCGGGATGGGTTCACCCCTCCACTTT; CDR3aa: CASSGMGSPLHF
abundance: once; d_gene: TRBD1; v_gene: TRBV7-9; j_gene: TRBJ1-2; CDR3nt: TGTGCCAGCAGTGACAGGACAGGTGGTGGCTACACCTTC; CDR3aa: CASSDRTGGGYTF
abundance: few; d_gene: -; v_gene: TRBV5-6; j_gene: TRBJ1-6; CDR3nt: TGTGCCAGCAGCTTATCATACGGGAATTCACCCCTCCACTTT; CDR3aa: CASSLSYGNSPLHF
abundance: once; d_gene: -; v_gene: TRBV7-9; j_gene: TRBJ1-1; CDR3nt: TGTGCCAGCAGCTTGGGGGGATTAACCGAAGCTTTCTTT; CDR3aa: CASSLGGLTEAFF
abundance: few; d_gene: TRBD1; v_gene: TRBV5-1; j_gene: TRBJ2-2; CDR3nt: TGCGCTAGTAAGCCCCCGACAGGGGCGAACACCGGGGAGCTGTTTTTT; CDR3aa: CASKPPTGANTGELFF
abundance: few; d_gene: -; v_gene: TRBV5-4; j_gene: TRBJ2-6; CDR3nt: TGTGCCAGCAGCGGAGGGACTCCTGGGGCCAACGTCCTGACTTTC; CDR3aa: CASSGGTPGANVLTF
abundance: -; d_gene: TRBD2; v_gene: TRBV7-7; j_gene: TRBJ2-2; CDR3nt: TGTGCCAGCAGCTTAATGTCGAGCGGGGGGGCCGGGGAGCTGTTTTTT; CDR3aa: CASSLMSSGGAGELFF
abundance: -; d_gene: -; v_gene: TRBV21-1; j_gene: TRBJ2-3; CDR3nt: TGTGCCAGCAGCAAAGCTTCCCCGGAGGGACAGGGTCGGTATTTT; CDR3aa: CASSKASPEGQGRYF
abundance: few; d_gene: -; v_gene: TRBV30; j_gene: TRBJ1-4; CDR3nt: TGTGCCTGGAGTGCAACCTCCTTCGGTGAAAAACTGTTTTTT; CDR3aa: CAWSATSFGEKLFF
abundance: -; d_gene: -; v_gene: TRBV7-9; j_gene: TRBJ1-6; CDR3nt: TGTTCCAGCAGCCCGGACAGATCTATGAATTCACCCCTCCACTTT; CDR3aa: CSSSPDRSMNSPLHF
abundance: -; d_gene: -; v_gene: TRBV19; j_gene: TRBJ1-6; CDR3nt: TGTGCCAGTACCGATCTGGGGGGTCTTGGTCATTCACCCCTCCACTTT; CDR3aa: CASTDLGGLGHSPLHF
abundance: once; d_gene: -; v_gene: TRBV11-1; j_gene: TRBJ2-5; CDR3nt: TGTGCCAGCAGCAGAAATGGGGGCTATGAGACCCAGTACTTC; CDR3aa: CASSRNGGYETQYF
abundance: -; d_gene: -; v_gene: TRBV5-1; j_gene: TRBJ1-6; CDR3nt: TGCGCCAGCAGCCCTTCGACTTACCCGGTGGCTTCACCCCTCCACTTT; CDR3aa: CASSPSTYPVASPLHF
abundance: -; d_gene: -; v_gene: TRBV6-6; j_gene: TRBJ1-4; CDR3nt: TGTGCCAGCAGTTACACTAGACGGGAAAAACTGTTTTTT; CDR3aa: CASSYTRREKLFF
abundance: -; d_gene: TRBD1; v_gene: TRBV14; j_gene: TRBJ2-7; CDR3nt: TGTGCCAGCAGCCAAGATGGGACAGGGGGCTACGAGCAGTACTTC; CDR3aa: CASSQDGTGGYEQYF
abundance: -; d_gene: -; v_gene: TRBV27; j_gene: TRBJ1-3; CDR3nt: TGTGCCAGCAGTTATACAGGGAGCTCTGGAAACACCATATATTTT; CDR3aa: CASSYTGSSGNTIYF
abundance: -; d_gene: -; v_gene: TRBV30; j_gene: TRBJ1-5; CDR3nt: TGTGCCTGGAGTGCCTCGAGGGGAGGCCTGCCCCAGCATTTT; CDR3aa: CAWSASRGGLPQHF
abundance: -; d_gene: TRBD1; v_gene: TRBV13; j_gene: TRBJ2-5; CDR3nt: TGTGCCAGCAGCTTAGCAGGGGGCCTTCTCGAGACCCAGTACTTC; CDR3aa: CASSLAGGLLETQYF
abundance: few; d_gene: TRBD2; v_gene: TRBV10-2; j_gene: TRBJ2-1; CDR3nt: TGCGCCACCACCTGGGGACTAGCTGCCTACAATGAGCAGTTCTTC; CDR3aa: CATTWGLAAYNEQFF
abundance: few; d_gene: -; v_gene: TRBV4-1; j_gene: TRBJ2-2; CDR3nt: TGCGCCAGCAGCCAAGAATGGCGAGCGACCGGGGAGCTGTTTTTT; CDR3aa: CASSQEWRATGELFF
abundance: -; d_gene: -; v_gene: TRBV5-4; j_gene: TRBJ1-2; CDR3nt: TGTGCCAGCAGCCGCCTACAGGACAACTATGGCTACACCTTC; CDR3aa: CASSRLQDNYGYTF
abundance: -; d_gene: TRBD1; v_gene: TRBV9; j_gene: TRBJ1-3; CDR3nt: TGTGCCAGCAGCGTAGCTGGGACAGTCTCTGGAAACACCATATATTTT; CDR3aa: CASSVAGTVSGNTIYF
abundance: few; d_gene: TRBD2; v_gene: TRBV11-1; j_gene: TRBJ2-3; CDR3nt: TGTGCCAGCAGCTTAGCGAGCGGGGGGCCCACAGATACGCAGTATTTT; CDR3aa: CASSLASGGPTDTQYF
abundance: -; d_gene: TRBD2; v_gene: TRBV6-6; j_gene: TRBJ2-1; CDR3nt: TGTGCCAGCAGCCAGGGACTAGCTGACTACAATGAGCAGTTCTTC; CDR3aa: CASSQGLADYNEQFF
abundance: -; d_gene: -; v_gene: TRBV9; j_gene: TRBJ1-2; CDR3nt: TGTGCCAGCAGCGGCGAAGGACGGAGGCACTATGGCTACACCTTC; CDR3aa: CASSGEGRRHYGYTF
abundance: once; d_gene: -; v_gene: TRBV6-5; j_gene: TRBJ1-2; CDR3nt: TGTGCCAGCAGTTACAGGGGAAGGAGAACCTATGGCTACACCTTC; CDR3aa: CASSYRGRRTYGYTF
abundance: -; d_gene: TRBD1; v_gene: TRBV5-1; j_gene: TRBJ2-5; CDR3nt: TGCGCCAGTAGAGACGGGACAGGGGGTCCGGAGACCCAGTACTTC; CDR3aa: CASRDGTGGPETQYF
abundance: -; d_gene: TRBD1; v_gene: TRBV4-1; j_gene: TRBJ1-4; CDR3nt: TGCGCCAGCAGCCGGCCCGGACAGGGCAGTATCAAAAAACTGTTTTTT; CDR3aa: CASSRPGQGSIKKLFF
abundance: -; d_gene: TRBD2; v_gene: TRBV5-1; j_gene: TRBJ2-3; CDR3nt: TGCGCCAGCAGCTGGGGACTACCCGGCACAGATACGCAGTATTTT; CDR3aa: CASSWGLPGTDTQYF
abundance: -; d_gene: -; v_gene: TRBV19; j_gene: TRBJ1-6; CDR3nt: TGTGCCAGTAGCAACGGGGAGAGAAATAATTCACCCCTCCACTTT; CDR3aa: CASSNGERNNSPLHF
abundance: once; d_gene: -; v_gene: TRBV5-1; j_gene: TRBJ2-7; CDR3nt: TGCGCCAGCAGCATGGACAGAGAGTACGAGCAGTACTTC; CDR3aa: CASSMDREYEQYF